The 21 T cell receptor beta chains below all came from one sample that was sequenced in a study of PD-1 blockade in classical Hodgkin lymphoma. No patient escaped relapse after autologous stem cell transplantation, and brentuximab vedotin exposure varied. Measured with immunoSEQ multiplex PCR; TCRdb has only the in-frame clones, and not every one. Among 11,000 to 15,000 clones listed, about 82% were seen once. The sequenced sample was peripheral blood mononuclear cells (PBMCs), obtained at baseline. The receptor set was obtained from a human donor with classical Hodgkin lymphoma.

The table lists this clone with a count of one. The chain is built from TRBV6-6 and TRBJ1-5; D is uncertain. The CDR3 sequence is 15 residues long. Germline CDR1 reads MNHNY; CDR2 reads SVGAGI (reference sequence). Trimming took off 0 bases at V and 0 bases at J, with 6 bases between the two ends. CDR3 sequence: CASSYSGNSNQPQHF. CDR3 nucleotides: TGTGCCAGCAGTTACTCCGGGAATAGCAATCAGCCCCAGCATTTT.

The table lists this clone with a few counts. CDR3 amino acids: CAVDREDSEAFF. The CDR3 nucleotides are TGTGCCGTCGACAGGGAGGACTCTGAAGCTTTCTTT. The chain has TRBV30 and TRBJ1-1, with 7 bases fitting TRBD1. Germline V CDR1 and CDR2: GTSNPN, SVGIG (reference sequence). The CDR3 has 12 amino acids. The V and J ends lost 8 bases and 6 bases, in that order; junction bases with no gene match: 9.

The rearrangement uses TRBV2 and TRBJ1-1; D remains unclear. Germline loops: CDR1 SNHLY, CDR2 FYNNEI. This CDR3 has 13 amino acids. V lost 7 bases and J 3 bases, leaving 12 bases between the germline ends. This chain's CDR3 is CASNGGLDTEAFF. The CDR3 DNA sequence: TGTGCCAGCAATGGAGGTTTGGACACTGAAGCTTTCTTT.

The rearrangement uses TRBV4-2 and TRBJ2-5, with D perhaps matching TRBD1 or TRBD2 (6 bases each). The CDR3 has 16 residues. The V end lost 0 bases, the J end lost 3 bases, and 14 bases lay between the germline ends. CDR1 and CDR2 from the germline V gene are LGHNA and YNFKEQ. The CDR3 here is CASSQDEGVAEETQYF. DNA for the CDR3: TGTGCCAGCAGCCAAGATGAGGGGGTAGCGGAAGAGACCCAGTACTTC.

CDR3 in amino acids: CASRHLAEAYNEQFF. As DNA, the CDR3 is TGTGCCAGCAGGCATCTAGCGGAGGCCTACAATGAGCAGTTCTTC. This chain uses TRBV6-5 with TRBJ2-1, with 7 nucleotides matching TRBD2. The CDR3 spans 15 residues. CDR1 and CDR2 (germline): MNHEY, SVGAGI. The V gene end was trimmed by 6 bases and the J gene end by 2 bases; junction bases not matched to a gene: 7.

This clone has more than one count but fewer than ten. The chain uses TRBV27 and TRBJ2-7; 9 bases match TRBD2. The CDR3 spans 16 residues. With V trimmed by 2 bases and J by 6 bases, 11 bases remained unmatched. Germline CDR1 is MNHEY and CDR2 is SMNVEV (reference sequence). This CDR3 is CASSLDSGGRASEQYF. DNA for the CDR3: TGTGCCAGCAGTTTAGATAGTGGCGGGAGGGCCTCCGAGCAGTACTTC.

The sample holds a few counts of this clone. The chain recombines TRBV21-1 with TRBJ2-3; TRBD2, the table's D call, was not compared with the DNA. TRBV21-1 is tagged as a pseudogene. CDR3 length equals 20 residues. The CDR3 DNA sequence: TGTGCCAGCAGCAAAAGAGGAGGCGGGCGGGGGACGGCGATCTGGGATACGCAGTATTTT. Translating gives CASSKRGGGRGTAIWDTQYF.

The V call is TRBV10-3, the J call TRBJ1-2; D gene ambiguous. The CDR3 has 11 residues. In germline, CDR1 is ENHRY, CDR2 SYGVKD. Trimming pared 3 bases from V and 2 bases from J, leaving 1 base between. CDR3 sequence: CAISENYGYTF. CDR3 in DNA: TGTGCCATCAGTGAAAACTATGGCTACACCTTC.

The V call is TRBV5-1, the J call TRBJ2-1, with D tentatively TRBD2 (6 bases). This CDR3 has 15 amino acids. Germline lookup yields CDR1 SGHRS and CDR2 YFSETQ. V was pared by 4 bases and J by 2 bases, with 13 bases between. CDR3 sequence (DNA): TGCGCCAGCAGCCCGCCTTGGGGGGCCTACAATGAGCAGTTCTTC. It encodes CASSPPWGAYNEQFF.

The V call is TRBV18, the J call TRBJ2-7; TRBD1 might be the D (6 bases). This CDR3 has 15 amino acids. Trimming stripped 3 bases from V and 4 bases from J, with 16 bases between. Germline V CDR1 and CDR2: KGHSH, LQKENI. The CDR3 here is CASSPATGQGYEQYF. The CDR3 coding sequence is TGTGCCAGCTCACCTGCGACAGGCCAGGGGTACGAGCAGTACTTC.

The V gene is TRBV28, the J gene TRBJ1-4; TRBD1 matches at 9 bases. The CDR3 is made up of 17 amino acids. Germline V gene lookup returns CDR1 MDHEN and CDR2 SYDVKM. V shed 6 bases and J 5 bases; nucleotides not matched to a gene: 13. In nucleotides, the CDR3 is TGTGCCAGCAGCCGAGTCCCGGGACAGGGAATGAATGAAAAACTGTTTTTT. Translation gives CASSRVPGQGMNEKLFF.

The table lists this clone with a few counts. The chain uses TRBV9 and TRBJ1-1, with D possibly being TRBD1 (5 bases). This CDR3 contains 17 residues. Per the germline V gene, CDR1 is SGDLS and CDR2 is YYNGEE. The ends were cut back, 0 bases at V and 2 bases at J, with 17 bases in the middle. The CDR3 loop is CASSVGGEVTFNTEAFF. CDR3 DNA: TGTGCCAGCAGCGTAGGGGGGGAAGTTACTTTTAACACTGAAGCTTTCTTT.

This clone was observed a handful of times. V is TRBV7-2 and J is TRBJ2-7, with 10 bases matching TRBD1. This CDR3 comprises 14 residues. V trimming: 5 bases; J trimming: 2 bases; junction bases outside the gene matches: 3. The germline gives CDR1 SGHTA, CDR2 FQGNSA. As DNA, the CDR3 is TGTGCCAGCAGCGGGGGACAGGGGCCCTACGAGCAGTACTTC. Translation: CASSGGQGPYEQYF. The entire variable domain, with the rest obtained from reference TRBV7-2 and TRBJ2-7, is as follows: GAGVSQSPSNKVTEKGKDVELRCDPISGHTALYWYRQSLGQGLEFLIYFQGNSAPDKSGLPSDRFSAERTGGSVSTLTIQRTQQEDSAVYLCASSGGQGPYEQYFGPGTRLTVT.

This rearrangement joins TRBV30 to TRBJ2-2; 9 bases map to TRBD1. The CDR3 loop spans 15 amino acids. Trimming removed 4 bases from V and 4 bases from J; junction bases left unmatched: 7. Germline lookup yields CDR1 GTSNPN and CDR2 SVGIG (reference sequence). CDR3 loop: CAWTTGTGSTGELFF. Here the CDR3 DNA reads TGTGCCTGGACTACCGGGACAGGGTCCACCGGGGAGCTGTTTTTT.

CDR3 nucleotides: TGTGCCAGCAGCTTGGGTTCTGGGGCCAACGTCCTGACTTTC. It codes for CASSLGSGANVLTF. The rearrangement links TRBV5-4 to TRBJ2-6; no firm D call. Germline V gene lookup returns CDR1 SGHNT and CDR2 YYREEE (reference sequence). The CDR3 has 14 residues. V lost 0 bases and J 1 base, leaving 2 bases between the germline ends.

The chain joins TRBV5-4 to TRBJ1-4; 9 bases are a match to TRBD1. Trimming cost V 4 bases and J 7 bases; bases outside gene matches: 11. Germline V gives CDR1 SGHNT, CDR2 YYREEE (reference sequence). This CDR3 contains 16 residues. DNA of the CDR3: TGTGCCAGCAGCCAGGGGGGAACAGGGGGCAGTGAAAAACTGTTTTTT. Protein: CASSQGGTGGSEKLFF.

The V gene is TRBV6-5, the J gene TRBJ1-1; the D is unclear. Germline V CDR1 and CDR2: MNHEY, SVGAGI. This CDR3 is built from 11 residues. V was clipped by 2 bases and J by 4 bases, with 2 bases between them. The chain's CDR3 is CASSYGTEAFF. CDR3 DNA sequence: TGTGCCAGCAGTTACGGCACTGAAGCTTTCTTT.

The chain joins TRBV7-9 to TRBJ1-1; D uncertain. Germline V gene sequence: CDR1 SEHNR, CDR2 FQNEAQ (reference sequence). The V gene lost 5 bases and the J gene lost 5 bases, with 18 bases spanning the gap. The CDR3 is made up of 15 amino acids. CDR3 sequence (DNA): TGTGCCAGCAGCCCCACCTTGGGGTGGCGGACTGAAGCTTTCTTT. It is translated as CASSPTLGWRTEAFF.

A word on this clone: At one of its ends the junction is not consistent with the germline gene, which may arise from a read error. The V call is TRBV7-9, the J call TRBJ1-1; D not certain. This CDR3 region has 13 residues. Germline values: CDR1 SEHNR, CDR2 FQNEAQ (reference sequence). This chain's CDR3 is CASSLAWNTEAFF. The CDR3 nucleotides read TGTGCCAGCAGCCTAGCATGGAACACTGAAGCTTTCTTT.

This clone has a single count. The rearrangement joins TRBV5-5 to TRBJ1-2; D gene uncertain. The germline V gene encodes CDR1 SGHKS and CDR2 YYEKEE (reference sequence). V was cut by 0 bases and J by 2 bases, with 2 bases left in between. The CDR3 totals 12 residues. The CDR3 sequence is CASSLDNYGYTF. The DNA of the CDR3 is TGTGCCAGCAGCTTGGACAACTATGGCTACACCTTC.

This clone was counted a few times. The chain joins TRBV28 to TRBJ1-1; D is possibly TRBD1 (5 bases). Germline-derived CDR1 and CDR2 are MDHEN and SYDVKM. The CDR3 covers 13 residues. Between the trimmed V and J ends, which lost 3 bases and 4 bases, there was a span of 9 bases. The CDR3 sequence is CASSFQGVTEAFF. CDR3 DNA sequence: TGTGCCAGCAGTTTTCAGGGAGTCACTGAAGCTTTCTTT.